The next 22 T cell receptor beta chains were all read from a single sample in a study of blood T cell repertoires in COVID-19. The table came from immunoSEQ multiplex PCR; TCRdb's copy has only in-frame clones and leaves some out. This sample has about 99,000 clones; about four fifths occur once, and the top ten carry roughly 29%. Material for sequencing was peripheral blood. Receptors originate from a man in his fifties or sixties with acute or convalescent COVID-19.

The gene calls are TRBV5-4 and TRBJ1-1; tentative D call: TRBD1 (5 bases). This CDR3 contains 16 residues. Germline assignment: CDR1 SGHNT and CDR2 YYREEE (reference sequence). Trimming removed 3 bases from V and 0 bases from J, with 15 bases in between. CDR3 sequence (DNA): TGTGCCAGCAGCTCCGGAGGGGCACTAATGAACACTGAAGCTTTCTTT. This gives the protein CASSSGGALMNTEAFF.

The chain has TRBV21-1 and TRBJ2-3; TRBD2 is the table's D call, not checked against the DNA. TRBV21-1 is a documented pseudogene. The CDR3 loop spans 14 amino acids. CDR3 in amino acids: CASGTWGGTDTQYF. The CDR3 nucleotides read TGTGCCAGCGGCACGTGGGGGGGCACAGATACGCAGTATTTT.

This clone showed up just once. The chain uses TRBV24-1 and TRBJ1-2, with D tentatively TRBD1 (5 bases). The length of the CDR3 is 18 residues. Deletions cut 2 bases from V and 6 bases from J, with 24 bases between. Germline lookup yields CDR1 KGHDR and CDR2 SFDVKD. CDR3 nucleotides: TGTGCCACCAGTGATTCTGGAACAAATAACAGGATCTTAGATGGCTACACCTTC. Translation gives CATSDSGTNNRILDGYTF.

This clone was found a few times. V usage is TRBV5-4 and J usage is TRBJ2-1; TRBD2 matches at 8 bases. The CDR3 runs to 15 residues. V was pared by 0 bases and J by 3 bases, with 2 bases of the junction left unmatched. Germline V CDR1 and CDR2: SGHNT, YYREEE (reference sequence). The CDR3 is CASSLVAGIYNEQFF. CDR3 DNA sequence: TGTGCCAGCAGCTTGGTAGCGGGGATCTACAATGAGCAGTTCTTC.

The chain is built from TRBV6-2 or TRBV6-3 and TRBJ2-1, with 13 nucleotides matching TRBD2. Germline V gene data show CDR1 as MNHEY and CDR2 as SVGEGT. The trim removed 5 bases at V and 7 bases at J, leaving 17 bases unmatched. The CDR3 covers 19 residues. Here the CDR3 DNA reads TGTGCCAGCAGTATCGGACTAGCGGGAGAATTTATCGATAGGAATGAGCAGTTCTTC. Its protein product is CASSIGLAGEFIDRNEQFF.

This clone was seen just once. The J gene is TRBJ1-4, the V gene TRBV12-5; TRBD1 is a possible D gene (6 bases). V shed 2 bases and J shed 7 bases, with 20 bases lying between them. Germline values: CDR1 LGHNT, CDR2 FRNRAP. The CDR3 sequence is 17 residues long. The CDR3 reads CASGLSRTRGYGEKLFF. The CDR3 DNA reads TGTGCTAGTGGTTTGTCCCGTACGAGGGGGTACGGTGAAAAACTGTTTTTT.

The V and J genes are TRBV14 and TRBJ2-1; perhaps TRBD2 as D (6 bases). This CDR3 has 17 residues. The V gene lost 4 bases and the J gene lost 0 bases, with 16 bases spanning the gap. Germline V gene sequence: CDR1 SGHDN, CDR2 FVKESK. In DNA form, the CDR3 reads TGTGCCAGCAGCCGGACCAAGGGACTCCCCTCCTACAATGAGCAGTTCTTC. This gives the protein CASSRTKGLPSYNEQFF.

The chain carries TRBV9 and TRBJ2-2, with D possibly being TRBD1 (6 bases). Germline V CDR1 and CDR2: SGDLS, YYNGEE. The CDR3 extends over 15 amino acids. V lost 0 bases, J lost 1 base, and 7 bases lay in between. As DNA, the CDR3 is TGTGCCAGCAGCGTAGACAGGGTGAACACCGGGGAGCTGTTTTTT. Residues: CASSVDRVNTGELFF. The whole variable domain, remainder taken from reference TRBV9 and TRBJ2-2, is DSGVTQTPKHLITATGQRVTLRCSPRSGDLSVYWYQQSLDQGLQFLIQYYNGEERAKGNILERFSAQQFPDLHSELNLSSLELGDSALYFCASSVDRVNTGELFFGEGSRLTVL.

The chain couples TRBV2 to TRBJ1-4; a possible D gene is TRBD1 (5 bases). Looked up from germline, CDR1 is SNHLY and CDR2 is FYNNEI. The CDR3 is 14 amino acids. Trimming stripped 5 bases from V and 3 bases from J, with 10 bases between. The CDR3 bases are TGTGCCAGCAGTACGGCAGGGTCTAATGAAAAACTGTTTTTT. This encodes CASSTAGSNEKLFF.

The V call is TRBV5-4, the J call TRBJ2-1; 10 bases fit TRBD2. The CDR3 is 13 amino acids. V lost 7 bases and J lost 6; bases outside the gene matches: 4. CDR1 and CDR2 (germline): SGHNT, YYREEE (reference sequence). CDR3 region: CASLKREGNEQFF. CDR3 nucleotide sequence: TGTGCCAGCCTTAAGCGGGAGGGCAATGAGCAGTTCTTC.

Only a few counts were recorded for this clone. The gene calls are TRBV10-3 and TRBJ2-1, with 7 bases fitting TRBD1. Germline values: CDR1 ENHRY, CDR2 SYGVKD. Trimming removed 10 bases from V and 5 bases from J; junction bases left unmatched: 11. This CDR3 is 14 amino acids long. The CDR3 sequence: CATMDRLVDNEQFF. CDR3 nucleotide sequence: TGTGCCACTATGGACAGGTTGGTAGACAATGAGCAGTTCTTC.

The genes are TRBV29-1 and TRBJ1-1; D ambiguous. With 7 bases removed from V and 1 base from J, the gap between germline ends came to 10 bases. Germline CDR1 is SQVTM and CDR2 is ANQGSEA. The CDR3 has 12 residues. CDR3 protein: CSGGKANTEAFF. As DNA, the CDR3 is TGCAGCGGCGGGAAGGCGAACACTGAAGCTTTCTTT. The whole variable domain, remainder taken from reference TRBV29-1 and TRBJ1-1, is SAVISQKPSRDICQRGTSLTIQCQVDSQVTMMFWYRQQPGQSLTLIATANQGSEATYESGFVIDKFPISRPNLTFSTLTVSNMSPEDSSIYLCSGGKANTEAFFGQGTRLTVV.

CDR3 sequence: CASGVGGDSPLHF. CDR3 bases: TGCGCCAGCGGGGTCGGGGGGGACTCACCCCTCCACTTT. The chain couples TRBV5-1 to TRBJ1-6, with D perhaps matching TRBD1 (5 bases). Trimming pared 7 bases from V and 10 bases from J, leaving 15 bases between. The CDR3 runs to 13 residues. CDR1 is SGHRS and CDR2 is YFSETQ in the germline V gene.

The chain employs TRBV18 and TRBJ2-5, with D perhaps matching TRBD2 (5 bases). In germline, CDR1 is KGHSH, CDR2 LQKENI. Between the trimmed V and J ends, which lost 5 bases and 4 bases, there was a span of 8 bases. The CDR3 is 12 amino acids. The CDR3 is CASSRAGETQYF. The CDR3 DNA reads as TGTGCCAGCTCAAGGGCGGGAGAGACCCAGTACTTC.

V is TRBV11-2 and J is TRBJ1-2; no reliable D call. In germline, CDR1 is SGHAT, CDR2 FQNNGV. This CDR3 spans 13 amino acids. V dropped 0 bases and J dropped 2 bases, with 4 bases sitting between them. CDR3 DNA sequence: TGTGCCAGCAGCTTAGAACAGAACTATGGCTACACCTTC. This encodes CASSLEQNYGYTF. Complete variable domain (other parts from reference TRBV11-2 and TRBJ1-2): EAGVAQSPRYKIIEKRQSVAFWCNPISGHATLYWYQQILGQGPKLLIQFQNNGVVDDSQLPKDRFSAERLKGVDSTLKIQPAKLEDSAVYLCASSLEQNYGYTFGSGTRLTVV.

The chain joins TRBV13 to TRBJ1-2, with D perhaps TRBD1 (5 bases). The germline gives CDR1 PRHDT, CDR2 FYEKMQ (reference sequence). This CDR3 is 14 amino acids long. V dropped 1 base and J dropped 8 bases, with 14 bases sitting between them. In nucleotides, the CDR3 is TGTGCCAGCAGCTTAGTTGGCAGGGTAGTCGGCTACACCTTC. Protein: CASSLVGRVVGYTF.

The V call is TRBV5-5, the J call TRBJ1-5, with TRBD1 matching 8 bases. The germline gives CDR1 SGHKS, CDR2 YYEKEE (reference sequence). The trim removed 4 bases at V and 7 bases at J, leaving 10 bases unmatched. The CDR3 has 15 amino acids. This chain's CDR3 is CASSTGQGPSQPQHF. The CDR3, as DNA: TGTGCCAGCAGCACAGGACAGGGACCTTCCCAGCCCCAGCATTTT.

The chain combines TRBV28 with TRBJ2-1; 12 bases fit TRBD2. J lost 5 bases, V lost 7 bases, and 9 bases had no gene match. The CDR3 spans 16 residues. Looked up from germline, CDR1 is MDHEN and CDR2 is SYDVKM. The CDR3 is CASTPPRLAGDNEQFF. CDR3 DNA sequence: TGTGCCAGCACCCCCCCGAGACTAGCGGGAGACAATGAGCAGTTCTTC.

The chain carries TRBV3-1 (or the pseudogene TRBV3-2) and TRBJ2-3, with TRBD2 as a possible D gene (6 bases). CDR1 is LGHDT, CDR2 YNNKEL, per germline (reference sequence). Between the trimmed V and J ends, which lost 6 bases and 4 bases, there was a span of 14 bases. The CDR3 has 14 amino acids. The CDR3 bases are TGTGCCAGCAGACCGGGGGAATGGGCAGATACGCAGTATTTT. Amino acids: CASRPGEWADTQYF.

This chain links TRBV11-3 with TRBJ2-3, with 9 bases that match TRBD1. Per the germline V gene, CDR1 is SGHNT and CDR2 is YENEEA. With 2 bases clipped from V and 10 bases from J, the junction kept 10 bases outside the gene matches. The CDR3 contains 15 residues. CDR3 amino acids: CASSLSGQGVFSQYF. For the CDR3, the DNA is TGTGCCAGCAGCTTATCGGGACAGGGAGTTTTCTCGCAGTATTTT.

This clone was recorded a few times. The rearrangement joins TRBV10-2 to TRBJ2-7; 10 positions match TRBD2. The germline gives CDR1 WSHSY, CDR2 SAAADI. CDR3 size: 14 residues. J gave up 0 bases and V 6 bases, and 2 bases lay outside the gene matches. DNA for the CDR3: TGCGCCAGCAGGGCTAGCGGGGGCTCCTACGAGCAGTACTTC. Amino acid sequence: CASRASGGSYEQYF.

V and J are TRBV6-2 or TRBV6-3 and TRBJ2-7, with 12 bases lining up with TRBD2. Trimming at V came to 5 bases and at J to 4 bases, leaving 6 bases not matched to a gene. The germline gives CDR1 MNHEY, CDR2 SVGEGT. The CDR3 sequence is 15 residues long. CDR3 in amino acids: CASSDWTSGIYEQYF. For the CDR3, the DNA is TGTGCCAGCAGTGACTGGACTAGCGGGATTTACGAGCAGTACTTC.